The next 4 T cell receptor beta chains were all read from a single sample in a study of naive and memory T cell subsets. The library had UMIs added by 3' ligation of an oligonucleotide to TCR cDNA. The SP2 primer and nested alpha and beta constant region primers amplified ligated cDNA in four rounds. TCRdb used MiXCR to reprocess the 5' RACE reads, holding one entry per CDR3 protein. The sample comprises about 62,000 distinct CDR3 sequences, 8% of which are singletons, and 15% to 20% rests with the top ten. These receptors all come from a female donor in good health.

The rearrangement uses TRBV6-1 and TRBJ1-5, with TRBD1 as a possible D gene (6 bases). CDR1 MNHNS and CDR2 SASEGT come from the germline V gene. This CDR3 contains 14 residues. V dropped 7 bases and J dropped 6 bases, with 16 bases sitting between them. DNA of the CDR3: TGTGCCAGCATCGCAGGGGCGGGAGGTCAGCCCCAGCATTTT. Translation: CASIAGAGGQPQHF.

This clonotype was counted between two and nine times. J is TRBJ2-2 and V is TRBV9; the D is unclear. Trimming cost V 2 bases and J 5 bases, with 7 bases left between them. Germline V gene data show CDR1 as SGDLS and CDR2 as YYNGEE. CDR3 size: 13 residues. DNA for the CDR3: TGTGCCAGCAGCGTTTACAGTACCGGGGAGCTGTTTTTT. It specifies CASSVYSTGELFF.

CDR3 coding DNA: TGTGCCAGCAGCCCAGGCGGAGATTGGGGCAGCGAGCAGTACTTC. Protein sequence: CASSPGGDWGSEQYF. V gene TRBV9 combines with J gene TRBJ2-7; possible D gene TRBD1, 5 bases. The germline V gene encodes CDR1 SGDLS and CDR2 YYNGEE. The V end was cut by 4 bases, the J end by 6 bases, with 20 bases between. The CDR3 has 15 amino acids.

This clonotype was counted at least ten times. The chain recombines TRBV6-5 with TRBJ1-2; 10 bases align to TRBD1. The V segment lost 5 bases and the J segment 5 bases; nucleotides outside the gene matches: 8. The CDR3 contains 15 residues. Per the germline V gene, CDR1 is MNHEY and CDR2 is SVGAGI. DNA for the CDR3: TGTGCCAGCAGTCCGGACAGGGGGGGGACTTATGGCTACACCTTC. It codes for CASSPDRGGTYGYTF.